This entry lists 10 T cell receptor beta chains sequenced from one sample in a study of CD8+ T cells in alopecia areata. It was cDNA, reverse transcribed from extracted RNA, that served as the sequencing template. This table comes from immunoSEQ multiplex PCR, and its TCRdb copy is limited to in-frame clones, with some not included. The sample consists of roughly 20,000 clones, under 75% of them appearing once. In alopecia areata patients, both lesional scalp punch biopsies and peripheral blood were collected. Sequencing used skin, obtained at week 0. All receptors derive from a human donor with alopecia areata.

This chain uses TRBV6-5 with TRBJ1-5; the D is unclear. The V end lost 5 bases, the J end lost 4 bases, and 12 bases lay between the germline ends. The V gene's germline CDR1 is MNHEY and CDR2 SVGAGI. The CDR3 runs 14 residues. The CDR3 protein is CASSEGQRNQPQHF. CDR3 DNA sequence: TGTGCCAGCAGTGAGGGTCAGCGGAATCAGCCCCAGCATTTT.

The rearrangement uses TRBV4-1 and TRBJ1-1; 9 bases match TRBD1. The length of the CDR3 is 15 residues. V dropped 1 base and J dropped 1; count of bases not matched to a gene: 1. Germline-derived CDR1 and CDR2 are MGHRA and YSYEKL. CDR3 in amino acids: CASSQGDRENTEAFF. Written as DNA, the CDR3 is TGCGCCAGCAGCCAAGGGGACAGGGAGAACACTGAAGCTTTCTTT.

The chain carries TRBV11-2 and TRBJ1-1; no clear D gene. The CDR3 covers 14 residues. V gave up 1 base and J gave up 11 bases, with 17 bases separating them. The germline gives CDR1 SGHAT, CDR2 FQNNGV. CDR3 bases: TGTGCCAGCAGCTTAGTAAGGTGGGGAGGTGGGGCTTTCTTT. Protein: CASSLVRWGGGAFF.

V is TRBV4-3 and J is TRBJ2-3; D unclear. Germline CDR1 reads LGHNA; CDR2 reads YSLEER. CDR3 size: 15 residues. Trimming stripped 6 bases from V and 2 bases from J, with 15 bases between. The CDR3 DNA is TGCGCCAGCAGGGCAACTCTGGGTCCCACAGATACGCAGTATTTT. It specifies CASRATLGPTDTQYF.

This chain uses TRBV19 with TRBJ2-7; 10 nucleotides agree with TRBD1. V trimming: 3 bases; J trimming: 4 bases; junction bases outside the gene matches: 6. The CDR3 covers 15 residues. Per germline, CDR1 LNHDA and CDR2 SQIVND (reference sequence). The CDR3, as DNA: TGTGCCAGTAGTATCGGGGGGACAGGGGCGTACGAGCAGTACTTC. Translation gives CASSIGGTGAYEQYF.

This chain uses TRBV19 with TRBJ2-3; D remains unclear. The CDR3 loop spans 13 amino acids. The V and J ends lost 5 bases and 3 bases respectively, with 9 bases between them. Germline values: CDR1 LNHDA, CDR2 SQIVND (reference sequence). Here the CDR3 reads CASSVGPTDTQYF. CDR3 nucleotides: TGTGCCAGTAGTGTCGGGCCGACAGATACGCAGTATTTT.

This chain joins TRBV6-5 and TRBJ2-7, with 7 bases matching TRBD1. The V gene's germline CDR1 is MNHEY and CDR2 SVGAGI. V shed 6 bases, J shed 5 bases, and the junction held 13 bases outside the gene matches. CDR3 length: 15 residues. DNA for the CDR3: TGTGCCAGCAGCCAGGGACAGAATGTTGGCGACGAGCAGTACTTC. Translation: CASSQGQNVGDEQYF.

This chain links TRBV25-1 with TRBJ1-3; a possible D gene is TRBD1 (5 bases). Trimming removed 9 bases from V and 0 bases from J, with 9 bases in between. Germline CDR1 and CDR2: MGHDK and SYGVNS. This CDR3 region has 13 residues. CDR3 residues: CASTTGSGNTIYF. The DNA of the CDR3 is TGTGCCAGTACAACAGGCTCTGGAAACACCATATATTTT.

The chain couples TRBV7-2 to TRBJ2-7; perhaps TRBD1 as D (6 bases). The CDR3 has 14 amino acids. Germline CDR1 SGHTA, CDR2 FQGNSA. Trimming left V 3 bases short and J 7 bases short, with 16 bases between. As DNA, the CDR3 is TGTGCCAGCAGCTTCACCGGGGCGCAGGGGGAGCAGTACTTC. This sequence encodes CASSFTGAQGEQYF. Complete variable domain (other parts from reference TRBV7-2 and TRBJ2-7): GAGVSQSPSNKVTEKGKDVELRCDPISGHTALYWYRQSLGQGLEFLIYFQGNSAPDKSGLPSDRFSAERTGGSVSTLTIQRTQQEDSAVYLCASSFTGAQGEQYFGPGTRLTVT.

J is TRBJ2-7 and V is TRBV6-5; TRBD1 matches at 11 bases. This CDR3 is 13 amino acids long. V dropped 6 bases and J dropped 3; count of bases not matched to a gene: 1. CDR1 and CDR2 from the germline V gene are MNHEY and SVGAGI. CDR3 residues: CASRDRGLYEQYF. CDR3 coding DNA: TGTGCCAGCAGGGACAGGGGGCTCTACGAGCAGTACTTC.